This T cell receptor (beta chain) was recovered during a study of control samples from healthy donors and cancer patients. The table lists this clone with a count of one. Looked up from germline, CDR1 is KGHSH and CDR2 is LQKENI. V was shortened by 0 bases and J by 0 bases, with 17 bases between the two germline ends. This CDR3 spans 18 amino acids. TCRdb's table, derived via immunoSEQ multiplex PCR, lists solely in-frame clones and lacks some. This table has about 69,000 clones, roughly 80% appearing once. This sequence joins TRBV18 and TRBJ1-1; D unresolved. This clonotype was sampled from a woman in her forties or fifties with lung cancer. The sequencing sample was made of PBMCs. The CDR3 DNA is TGTGCCAGCTCACCACCGAATTTGGCTGGCGGCGTGAACACTGAAGCTTTCTTT. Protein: CASSPPNLAGGVNTEAFF.